Below, 10 T cell receptor beta chains from the same sample are listed, as sequenced in a study of CD8+ T cells in alopecia areata. RNA extraction and reverse transcription yielded cDNA as sequencing template. Clones were read by immunoSEQ multiplex PCR, and TCRdb kept only the in-frame ones, dropping some. Of about 150,000 clones detected, 45% to 55% appear once; the ten largest clones hold less than 20%. The material sequenced was CD8+ T cells sorted from blood, taken at week 0. The receptors here all came from a human donor with alopecia areata.

J is TRBJ2-1 and V is TRBV12-5; D unclear. Germline lookup yields CDR1 LGHNT and CDR2 FRNRAP. V was trimmed by 7 bases and J by 0 bases, leaving 7 bases between them. The CDR3 sequence is 13 residues long. The DNA of the CDR3 is TGTGCTAGTGCCCTGAGCTCCTACAATGAGCAGTTCTTC. Protein product: CASALSSYNEQFF.

This clone occurred a few times. This chain connects TRBV5-1 to TRBJ1-4, with D perhaps matching TRBD1 (6 bases). Trimming pared 2 bases from V and 4 bases from J, leaving 15 bases between. This CDR3 spans 16 amino acids. Germline lookup yields CDR1 SGHRS and CDR2 YFSETQ. The CDR3 DNA reads as TGCGCCAGCAGCTTACGCGGGGGGCGAAATAATGAAAAACTGTTTTTT. It encodes CASSLRGGRNNEKLFF.

The CDR3 region is CASSADTSTNEKLFF. CDR3 bases: TGTGCCAGCAGCGCGGACACCTCAACTAATGAAAAACTGTTTTTT. This chain links TRBV9 with TRBJ1-4, with a possible D match to TRBD1 (5 bases). The germline V and J ends were trimmed by 3 bases and 0 bases, with 9 bases remaining between them. Per the germline V gene, CDR1 is SGDLS and CDR2 is YYNGEE. This CDR3 contains 15 residues.

V is TRBV21-1 and J is TRBJ2-3. TRBV21-1 is termed a pseudogene. The CDR3 loop spans 12 amino acids. DNA for the CDR3: TGTGCCAGCAGCAAAGTTCCAGATACGCAGTATTTT. Encoded protein: CASSKVPDTQYF.

The chain uses TRBV30 and TRBJ2-7; 8 nucleotides agree with TRBD2. The CDR3 is 14 amino acids. Germline CDR1 and CDR2: GTSNPN and SVGIG (reference sequence). Germline trimming cut 2 bases from V and 2 bases from J; bases unmatched to any gene: 5. CDR3 in amino acids: CAWSPGGGPYEQYF. CDR3 sequence (DNA): TGTGCCTGGAGTCCCGGGGGGGGACCCTACGAGCAGTACTTC.

This clone was detected a few times. The CDR3 DNA reads TGTGCCAGCAGCTTAACCCCCGAGGGCACTGAAGCTTTCTTT. It yields the protein CASSLTPEGTEAFF. J is TRBJ1-1 and V is TRBV7-3; D unresolved. Germline values: CDR1 SGHTA, CDR2 FQGTGA. The CDR3 extends over 14 amino acids. V shed 0 bases and J shed 4 bases, with 9 bases lying between them.

This sequence joins TRBV5-6 and TRBJ1-2; D perhaps matches TRBD1 (5 bases). The ends were cut back, 7 bases at V and 6 bases at J, with 13 bases in the middle. The CDR3 loop spans 12 amino acids. The germline V gene encodes CDR1 SGHDT and CDR2 YYEEEE. As DNA, the CDR3 is TGTGCCAGCTGGAGGGGAGGCGATGGCTACACCTTC. Translated, it gives CASWRGGDGYTF. The full variable domain, with the rest looked up from reference TRBV5-6 and TRBJ1-2, is DAGVTQSPTHLIKTRGQQVTLRCSPKSGHDTVSWYQQALGQGPQFIFQYYEEEERQRGNFPDRFSGHQFPNYSSELNVNALLLGDSALYLCASWRGGDGYTFGSGTRLTVV.

The table lists this clone with many counts. The chain couples TRBV4-1 to TRBJ1-1; D ambiguous. Germline CDR1 and CDR2: MGHRA and YSYEKL. V dropped 3 bases and J dropped 5 bases, with 19 bases sitting between them. The CDR3 covers 16 residues. The CDR3 loop reads CASSHGGWIFWTEAFF. CDR3 DNA: TGCGCCAGCAGCCACGGTGGGTGGATCTTTTGGACTGAAGCTTTCTTT.

V gene TRBV10-3 combines with J gene TRBJ2-1; 14 bases line up with TRBD2. With 6 bases clipped from V and 7 bases from J, the junction kept 5 bases outside the gene matches. CDR1 is ENHRY, CDR2 SYGVKD, per germline. The CDR3 loop spans 15 amino acids. Here the CDR3 reads CAISETSGGVNEQFF. The CDR3 nucleotides read TGTGCCATCAGCGAGACTAGCGGGGGGGTGAATGAGCAGTTCTTC.

This clone was recorded a few times. The rearrangement joins TRBV29-1 to TRBJ1-2, with D hard to call. The CDR3 runs to 14 residues. V shed 2 bases and J shed 3 bases, with 13 bases lying between them. Germline CDR1 and CDR2: SQVTM and ANQGSEA. CDR3 region: CSVERAQIHYGYTF. CDR3 nucleotides: TGCAGCGTTGAACGGGCACAGATCCACTATGGCTACACCTTC.